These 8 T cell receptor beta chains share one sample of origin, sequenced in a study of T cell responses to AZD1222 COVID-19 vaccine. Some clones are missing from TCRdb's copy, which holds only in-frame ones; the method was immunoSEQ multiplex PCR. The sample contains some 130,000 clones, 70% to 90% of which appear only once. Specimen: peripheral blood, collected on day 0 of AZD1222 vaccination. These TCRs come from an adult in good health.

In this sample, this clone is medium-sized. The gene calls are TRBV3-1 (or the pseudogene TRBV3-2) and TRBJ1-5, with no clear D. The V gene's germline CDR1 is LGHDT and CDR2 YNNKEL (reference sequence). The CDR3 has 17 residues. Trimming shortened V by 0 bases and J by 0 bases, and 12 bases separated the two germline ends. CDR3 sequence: CASSQDPAYLSNQPQHF. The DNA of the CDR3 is TGTGCCAGCAGCCAAGATCCGGCCTACCTTAGCAATCAGCCCCAGCATTTT.

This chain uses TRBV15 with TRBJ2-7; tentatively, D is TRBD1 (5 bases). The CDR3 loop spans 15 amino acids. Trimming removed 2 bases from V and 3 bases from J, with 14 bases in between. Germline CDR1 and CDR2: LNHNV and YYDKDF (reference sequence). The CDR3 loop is CATSRPRQGLYEQYF. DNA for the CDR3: TGTGCCACCAGCAGACCGAGGCAGGGTCTCTACGAGCAGTACTTC.

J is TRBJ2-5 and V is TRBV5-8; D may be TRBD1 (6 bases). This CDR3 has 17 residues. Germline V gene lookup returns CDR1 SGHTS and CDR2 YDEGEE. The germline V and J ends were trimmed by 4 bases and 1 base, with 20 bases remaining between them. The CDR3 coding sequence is TGTGCCAGCAGCCACTATGGGCCAGGGGAATCCCAAGAGACCCAGTACTTC. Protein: CASSHYGPGESQETQYF.

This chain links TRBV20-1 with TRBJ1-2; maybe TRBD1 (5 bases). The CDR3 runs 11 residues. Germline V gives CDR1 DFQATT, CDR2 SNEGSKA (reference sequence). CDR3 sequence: CTFTGGYGYTF. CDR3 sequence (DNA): TGCACCTTTACGGGGGGCTATGGCTACACCTTC.

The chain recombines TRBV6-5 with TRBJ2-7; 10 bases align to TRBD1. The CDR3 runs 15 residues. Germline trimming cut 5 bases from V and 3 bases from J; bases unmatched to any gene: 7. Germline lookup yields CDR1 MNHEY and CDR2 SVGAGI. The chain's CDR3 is CASSTGTGALYEQYF. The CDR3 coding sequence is TGTGCCAGCAGTACCGGGACAGGGGCCCTCTACGAGCAGTACTTC.

CDR3 protein: CASSPVTGLNTEAFF. The DNA for the CDR3 is TGTGCCAGCTCACCCGTGACAGGTCTTAACACTGAAGCTTTCTTT. V is TRBV18 and J is TRBJ1-1, with a weak D call TRBD1 (6 bases). V lost 3 bases, J lost 2 bases, and 13 bases lay in between. This CDR3 has 15 amino acids. Germline CDR1 KGHSH, CDR2 LQKENI.

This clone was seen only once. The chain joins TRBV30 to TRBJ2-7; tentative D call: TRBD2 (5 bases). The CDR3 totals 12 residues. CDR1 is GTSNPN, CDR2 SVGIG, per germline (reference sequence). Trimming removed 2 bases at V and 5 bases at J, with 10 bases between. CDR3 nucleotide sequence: TGTGCCTGGAGTAAAGGACTGAACGAGCAGTACTTC. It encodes CAWSKGLNEQYF.

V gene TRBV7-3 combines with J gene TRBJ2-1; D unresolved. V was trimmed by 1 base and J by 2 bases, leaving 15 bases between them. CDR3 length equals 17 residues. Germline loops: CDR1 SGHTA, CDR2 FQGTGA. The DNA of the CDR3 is TGTGCCAGCAGCTTAAAACAGTCAGCGAATACCTACAATGAGCAGTTCTTC. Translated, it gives CASSLKQSANTYNEQFF.